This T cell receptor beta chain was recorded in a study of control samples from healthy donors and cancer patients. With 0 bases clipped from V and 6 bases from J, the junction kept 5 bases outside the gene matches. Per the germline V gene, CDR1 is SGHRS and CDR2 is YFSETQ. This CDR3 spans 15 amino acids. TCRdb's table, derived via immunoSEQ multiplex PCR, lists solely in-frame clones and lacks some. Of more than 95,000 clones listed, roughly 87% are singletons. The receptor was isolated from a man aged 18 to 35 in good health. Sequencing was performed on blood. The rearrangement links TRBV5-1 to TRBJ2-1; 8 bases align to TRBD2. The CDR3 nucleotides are TGCGCCAGCAGCTTGGCAGGGGCGGGAGGCAATGAGCAGTTCTTC. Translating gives CASSLAGAGGNEQFF.